This TCR beta chain is drawn from a study of vaccination effects on CD4 cells after COVID-19. To note about this clone: No antigen is known for it.

Sequencing used immunoSEQ multiplex PCR; TCRdb keeps in-frame clones, though not all of them. The table lists about 41,000 clones, approximately 80% of them singletons. Regarding the study as a whole: Marked contraction was observed in infection-induced and vaccine-induced clones late after vaccination.

With the ViraFEST assay, the study expanded antigen-specific CD4+ T cells using viral peptide pools, then sequenced them. A 10-day culture period preceded the isolation of CD4+ T cells. According to the study, vaccine recipients showed no prior SARS-CoV-2 infection and negative nucleocapsid antibodies. Days 3 and 7 were when half the medium was replaced with IL-2 medium. This sequence was found in a human donor who received a COVID-19 vaccine. Sample: CD4+ T cells from PBMCs cultured with HCoV-NL63 spike peptides, taken before COVID-19 vaccination.

The CDR3 bases are TGTGCCAGCAGCCAAGATCTGGCGGGGTCAGGGCGGTTGTTTTTT. Its protein product is CASSQDLAGSGRLFF. The V gene is TRBV14, the J gene TRBJ2-2; TRBD2 is a possible D gene (6 bases). The CDR3 extends over 15 amino acids. CDR1 is SGHDN, CDR2 FVKESK, per germline. V lost 0 bases and J 15 bases, leaving 20 bases between the germline ends.